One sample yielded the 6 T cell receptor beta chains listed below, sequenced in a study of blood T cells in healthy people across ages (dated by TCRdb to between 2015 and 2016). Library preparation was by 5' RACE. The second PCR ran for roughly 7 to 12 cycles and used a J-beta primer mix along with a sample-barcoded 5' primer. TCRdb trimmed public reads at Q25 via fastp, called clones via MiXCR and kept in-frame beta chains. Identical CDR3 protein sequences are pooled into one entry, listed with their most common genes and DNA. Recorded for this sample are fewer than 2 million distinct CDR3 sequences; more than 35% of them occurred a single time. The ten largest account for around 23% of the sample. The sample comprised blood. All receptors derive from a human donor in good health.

CDR3 nucleotides: TGTGCCAGCACGCCTGGGACAGGGTACTCCAATGAGCAGTTCTTC. It specifies CASTPGTGYSNEQFF. The V call is TRBV9, the J call TRBJ2-1; TRBD1 matches at 9 bases. V lost 6 bases and J lost 6; bases outside the gene matches: 10. Germline-derived CDR1 and CDR2 are SGDLS and YYNGEE. The CDR3 has 15 residues.

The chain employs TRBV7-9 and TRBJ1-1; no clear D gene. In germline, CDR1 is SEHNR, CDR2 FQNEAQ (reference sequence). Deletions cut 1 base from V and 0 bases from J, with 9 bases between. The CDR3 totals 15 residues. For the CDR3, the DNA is TGTGCCAGCAGCTTAGATTTCAGCATGAACACTGAAGCTTTCTTT. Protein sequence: CASSLDFSMNTEAFF.

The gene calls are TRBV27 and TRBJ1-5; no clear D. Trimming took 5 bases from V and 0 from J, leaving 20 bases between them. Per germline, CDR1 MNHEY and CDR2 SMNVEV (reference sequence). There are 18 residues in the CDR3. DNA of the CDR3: TGTGCCAGCAGTCTCAAACCGACCAGGATATATAGCAATCAGCCCCAGCATTTT. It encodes CASSLKPTRIYSNQPQHF.

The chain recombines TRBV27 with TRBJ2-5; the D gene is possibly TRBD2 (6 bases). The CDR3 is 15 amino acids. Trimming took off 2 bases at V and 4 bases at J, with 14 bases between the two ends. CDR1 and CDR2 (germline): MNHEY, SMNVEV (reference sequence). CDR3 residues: CASSLRWRGLETQYF. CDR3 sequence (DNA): TGTGCCAGCAGTTTAAGGTGGCGGGGATTAGAGACCCAGTACTTC.

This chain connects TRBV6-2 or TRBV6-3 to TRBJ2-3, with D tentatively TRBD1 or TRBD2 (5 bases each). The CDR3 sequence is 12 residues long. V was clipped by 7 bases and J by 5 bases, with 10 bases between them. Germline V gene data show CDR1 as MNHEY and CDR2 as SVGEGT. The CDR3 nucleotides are TGTGCCAGCAATGAGGGGCGAGATACGCAGTATTTT. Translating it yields CASNEGRDTQYF.

The CDR3 spells CASSVGEGIFYEQYF. CDR3 bases: TGTGCCAGCAGCGTAGGGGAAGGGATCTTCTACGAGCAGTACTTC. The chain is built from TRBV9 and TRBJ2-7; the D is unclear. Germline V CDR1 and CDR2: SGDLS, YYNGEE. Trimming removed 0 bases from V and 3 bases from J, with 13 bases in between. The CDR3 spans 15 residues.